This TCR beta chain was obtained from a study of blood T cell repertoires in COVID-19 (dated by TCRdb to about 2020). About the full investigation: The collaborator samples originated in the United States, Italy and Spain and spanned the acute and convalescent phases of COVID-19. The prospective study material was composed of cDNA or gDNA derived from T cells, B-cell-depleted T cells, or PBMCs. The dataset comprised deeply sampled blood TCRbeta repertoires from subjects exposed to, actively infected with, or recovered from COVID-19. The repertoires were made available in a free public database intended to serve as a resource for research on the immune response to SARS-CoV-2. Samples came from the ongoing ImmuneRACE study (first 160 participants) plus 1,254 subjects from 6 global collaborators. The sample metadata nearly always contained a de-identified subject ID, COVID-19 status, age in years and sex. Where available, HLA class I and class II types were taken from metadata supplied by the sample provider and were not determined by assay-based typing.

Beyond this particular receptor, the publication reports: The amount of clinical and demographic metadata varied by source and participant and was provided uncurated.

With respect to this clone: Its antigen specificity is not known. Base qualities are missing; no much larger clone stands one base away.

TCRbeta CDR3 regions were amplified from genomic DNA using the immunoSEQ Assay, a bias-controlled multiplex PCR. Per the authors' processing: The number of nucleated cells in each sample was estimated from the amplification of reference gene primers within the assay. Sequence reads were collapsed and filtered to measure the absolute abundance of every unique TCRbeta CDR3 rearrangement. For each sample, productive Simpson clonality was calculated as the square root of Simpson's diversity index over productive rearrangements. In TCRdb, the immuneACCESS table is reduced to in-frame sequences with V and J assigned. These tables do not hold every clone; where another copy was compared, an unresolved V gene accounts for under half, and the others remain unexplained. That table supplies the V and J calls and clone size; D and trimming were determined from the DNA. For this sample the table gives nearly 25,000 clones, of which 81% were detected only once. About 6.5% of the sample is taken by the ten largest.

The CDR3 covers 14 residues, taking in both the cysteine and the phenylalanine. The CDR3 DNA has 42 bases and is translated from base 1. At the junction V is shortened by 5 bases and J by 4 bases, with 14 bases in between. CDR1 and CDR2, per the germline V gene, are MNHEY and SVGAGI. Each collaborating institution followed its own protocols to collect whole blood in K2EDTA tubes. For TCRbeta analysis, collaborators shipped samples in one of three forms: frozen whole blood, isolated PBMCs, or DNA extracted from either of those sample types. The sequence joins TRBV6-5 to TRBJ1-2, with TRBD1 perhaps the D gene, on 6 matching bases. The receptor was derived from a man in his 70s with acute or convalescent COVID-19. The sequenced sample was peripheral blood. The DNA is TGTGCCAGCAGTACAGGGAACGTCGGCTATGGCTACACCTTC. Translated, it gives CASSTGNVGYGYTF.